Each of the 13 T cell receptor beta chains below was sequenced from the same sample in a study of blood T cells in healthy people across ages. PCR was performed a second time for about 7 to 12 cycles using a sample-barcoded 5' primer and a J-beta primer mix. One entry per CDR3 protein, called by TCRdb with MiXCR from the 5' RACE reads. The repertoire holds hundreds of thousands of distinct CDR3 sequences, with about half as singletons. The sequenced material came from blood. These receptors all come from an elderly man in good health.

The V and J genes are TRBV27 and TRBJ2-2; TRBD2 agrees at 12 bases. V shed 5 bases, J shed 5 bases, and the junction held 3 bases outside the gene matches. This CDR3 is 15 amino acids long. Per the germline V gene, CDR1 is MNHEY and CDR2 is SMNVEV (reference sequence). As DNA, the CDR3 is TGTGCCAGCAGTCGGCTAGCGGGAGGGACCGGGGAGCTGTTTTTT. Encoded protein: CASSRLAGGTGELFF.

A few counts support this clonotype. The CDR3 nucleotides are TGTGCCAGCAGGACTAATCTAGCGGGAAGCACAGATACGCAGTATTTT. It translates to CASRTNLAGSTDTQYF. The rearrangement joins TRBV7-2 to TRBJ2-3; 9 bases line up with TRBD2. This CDR3 is built from 16 residues. The germline V gene encodes CDR1 SGHTA and CDR2 FQGNSA. V dropped 6 bases and J dropped 0; count of bases not matched to a gene: 7.

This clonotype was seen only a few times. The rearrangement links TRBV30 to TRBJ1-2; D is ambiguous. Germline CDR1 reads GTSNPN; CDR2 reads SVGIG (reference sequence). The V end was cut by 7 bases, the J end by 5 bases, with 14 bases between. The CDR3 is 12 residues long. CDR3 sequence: CAFSDDLYGYTF. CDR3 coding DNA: TGTGCCTTTTCGGACGACCTGTATGGCTACACCTTC.

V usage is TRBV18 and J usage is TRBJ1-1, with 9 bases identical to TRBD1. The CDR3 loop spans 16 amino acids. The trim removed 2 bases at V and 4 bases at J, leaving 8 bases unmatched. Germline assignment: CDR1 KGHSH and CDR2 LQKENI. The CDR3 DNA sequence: TGTGCCAGCTCACCATGGAGGGACAGGGCAAGCACTGAAGCTTTCTTT. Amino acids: CASSPWRDRASTEAFF.

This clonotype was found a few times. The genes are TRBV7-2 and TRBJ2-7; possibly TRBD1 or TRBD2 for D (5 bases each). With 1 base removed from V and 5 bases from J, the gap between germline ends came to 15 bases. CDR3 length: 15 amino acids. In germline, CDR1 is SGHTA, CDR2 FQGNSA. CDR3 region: CASSLVGRGIHEQYF. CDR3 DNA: TGTGCCAGCAGCTTAGTGGGGCGAGGGATCCACGAGCAGTACTTC.

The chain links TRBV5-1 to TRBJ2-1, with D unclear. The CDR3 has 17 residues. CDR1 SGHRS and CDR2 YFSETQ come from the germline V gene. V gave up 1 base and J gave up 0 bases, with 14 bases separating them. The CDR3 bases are TGCGCCAGCAGCTTGTCGTCGGGCGGTGACTCCTACAATGAGCAGTTCTTC. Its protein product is CASSLSSGGDSYNEQFF.

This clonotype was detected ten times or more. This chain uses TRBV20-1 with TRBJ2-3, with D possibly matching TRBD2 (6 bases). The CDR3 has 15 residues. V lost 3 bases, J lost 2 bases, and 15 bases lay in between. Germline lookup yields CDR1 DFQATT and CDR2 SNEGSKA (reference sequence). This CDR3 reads CSASGGTRVTDTQYF. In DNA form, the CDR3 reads TGCAGTGCTAGTGGAGGGACTCGGGTCACAGATACGCAGTATTTT.

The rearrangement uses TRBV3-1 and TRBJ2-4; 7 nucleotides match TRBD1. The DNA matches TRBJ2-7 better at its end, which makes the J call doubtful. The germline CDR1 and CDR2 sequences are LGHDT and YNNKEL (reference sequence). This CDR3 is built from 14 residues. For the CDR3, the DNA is TGTGCCAGCAGCCACCGACAGGGAGTTAACGAGCAGTACTTC. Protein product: CASSHRQGVNEQYF.

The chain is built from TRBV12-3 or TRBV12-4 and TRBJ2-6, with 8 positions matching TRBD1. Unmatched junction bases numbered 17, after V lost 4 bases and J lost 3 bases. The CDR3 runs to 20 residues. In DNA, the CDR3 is TGTGCCAGCAGTTCCGGGCTCGGGAGCAGGGGGCGTGTTGGGGCCAACGTCCTGACTTTC. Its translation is CASSSGLGSRGRVGANVLTF.

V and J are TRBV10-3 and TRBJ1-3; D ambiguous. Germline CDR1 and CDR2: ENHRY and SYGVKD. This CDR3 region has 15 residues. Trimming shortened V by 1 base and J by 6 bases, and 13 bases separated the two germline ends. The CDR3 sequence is CAISEFRLRPNTIYF. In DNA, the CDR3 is TGTGCCATCAGTGAGTTTAGGTTGAGACCAAACACCATATATTTT.

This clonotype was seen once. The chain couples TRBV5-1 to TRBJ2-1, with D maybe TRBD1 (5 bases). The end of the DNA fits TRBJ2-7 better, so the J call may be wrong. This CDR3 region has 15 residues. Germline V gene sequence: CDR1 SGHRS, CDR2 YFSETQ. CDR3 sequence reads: CASSSGIDRYNEQYF. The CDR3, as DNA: TGCGCCAGCAGCTCAGGGATAGACAGATACAATGAGCAGTACTTC.

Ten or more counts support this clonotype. The DNA for the CDR3 is TGTGCCAGCAGTTACTCGTCGTACGAGCAGTACTTC. Translated, it gives CASSYSSYEQYF. This rearrangement joins TRBV6-2 or TRBV6-3 to TRBJ2-7, with D uncertain. In germline, CDR1 is MNHEY, CDR2 SVGEGT. CDR3 length: 12 residues. Trimming took off 0 bases at V and 4 bases at J, with 4 bases between the two ends.

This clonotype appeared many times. CDR3 DNA sequence: TGTGCCACCAGCAGAGATTTGGATACGCAGTATTTT. Residues: CATSRDLDTQYF. The genes are TRBV15 and TRBJ2-3; no clear D gene. This CDR3 is 12 amino acids long. In germline, CDR1 is LNHNV, CDR2 YYDKDF (reference sequence). V lost 0 bases and J lost 6, with 4 bases in between.